These 31 T cell receptor beta chains originate from one sample sequenced in a study of shared clonotypes between healthy human individuals. The repertoire was sequenced with immunoSEQ multiplex PCR; TCRdb's copy has only in-frame clones and lacks some. Of about 380,000 clones in the sample, approximately 96% were seen once. Input material: memory CD8+ T cells sorted from blood. The sample's subset: CD45RO+ cells pooled with CCR7-negative TemRA cells. The origin of the receptors is a man aged 25-45 years in good health.

The chain couples TRBV5-6 to TRBJ2-1; D perhaps matches TRBD2 (5 bases). Trimming took off 4 bases at V and 0 bases at J, with 11 bases between the two ends. Germline assignment: CDR1 SGHDT and CDR2 YYEEEE. The CDR3 has 15 residues. In DNA, the CDR3 is TGTGCCAGCAGCGCGGGCTTACCCTCCTACAATGAGCAGTTCTTC. It codes for CASSAGLPSYNEQFF.

The genes are TRBV1 and TRBJ2-7; the DNA was not used to check the table's D call, TRBD2. TRBV1 is reported as a pseudogene. This CDR3 comprises 18 residues. DNA of the CDR3: TGCACCAGCAGCCAAGGTTTTCAGGATCGGGAGGCGGGTAAAGAGCAGTACTTC. As protein: CTSSQGFQDREAGKEQYF.

This chain connects TRBV28 to TRBJ2-7, with no clear D. Germline V gene lookup returns CDR1 MDHEN and CDR2 SYDVKM. The V end lost 8 bases, the J end lost 2 bases, and 16 bases lay between the germline ends. CDR3 length: 14 residues. The CDR3 spells CASVSSTSAYEQYF. The CDR3 region has the DNA TGTGCCAGCGTATCAAGTACCTCCGCCTACGAGCAGTACTTC.

This sequence joins TRBV20-1 and TRBJ2-7; no clear D gene. CDR1 is DFQATT, CDR2 SNEGSKA, per germline (reference sequence). The CDR3 is 9 residues long. The CDR3 spells CRQHDEQYF. In DNA form, the CDR3 reads TGCAGGCAGCACGACGAGCAGTACTTC.

The genes are TRBV2 and TRBJ2-7, with TRBD2 matching 12 bases. Losses at the gene ends were 7 bases for V and 5 bases for J; bases not matched to a gene: 9. The germline V gene has CDR1 SNHLY and CDR2 FYNNEI. The length of the CDR3 is 15 residues. The CDR3 coding sequence is TGTGCCAGCACAGCTAGCGGGAGGGCCGCTAACGAGCAGTACTTC. It codes for CASTASGRAANEQYF.

V gene TRBV30 combines with J gene TRBJ2-3; 10 positions agree with TRBD2. V lost 4 bases and J lost 6; bases outside the gene matches: 4. There are 13 residues in the CDR3. Per the germline V gene, CDR1 is GTSNPN and CDR2 is SVGIG (reference sequence). The CDR3 nucleotides are TGTGCCTGGACAGCGGGAGGGTTGGATACGCAGTATTTT. Protein: CAWTAGGLDTQYF.

The V gene is TRBV28, the J gene TRBJ2-1; 8 bases fit TRBD2. Germline lookup yields CDR1 MDHEN and CDR2 SYDVKM. Trimming at V came to 6 bases and at J to 7 bases, leaving 11 bases not matched to a gene. The CDR3 length is 15 residues. CDR3 sequence: CASSLGGAAGNEQFF. CDR3 DNA sequence: TGTGCCAGCAGCCTCGGGGGGGCCGCGGGGAATGAGCAGTTCTTC.

V usage is TRBV30 and J usage is TRBJ2-1; 8 bases align to TRBD2. Germline trimming cut 5 bases from V and 5 bases from J; bases unmatched to any gene: 8. Germline V CDR1 and CDR2: GTSNPN, SVGIG (reference sequence). This CDR3 has 14 amino acids. The CDR3 protein is CAWSGTREDNEQFF. In nucleotides, the CDR3 is TGTGCCTGGTCCGGGACTAGGGAAGACAATGAGCAGTTCTTC.

The sample holds one count of this clone. The genes are TRBV7-2 and TRBJ2-1; D unresolved. Per germline, CDR1 SGHTA and CDR2 FQGNSA. V lost 2 bases, J lost 0 bases, and 8 bases lay in between. This CDR3 contains 15 residues. In DNA form, the CDR3 reads TGTGCCAGCAGCTTACTCCCTATCTCCTACAATGAGCAGTTCTTC. The encoded protein is CASSLLPISYNEQFF.

The rearrangement joins TRBV11-3 to TRBJ2-7, with 7 bases lining up with TRBD2. CDR3 length: 16 residues. CDR1 is SGHNT, CDR2 YENEEA, per germline. Germline trimming cut 4 bases from V and 4 bases from J; bases unmatched to any gene: 13. The DNA for the CDR3 is TGTGCCAGCAGCTCCCTCCTGCCGCGGGAGCGGTACGAGCAGTACTTC. This codes for CASSSLLPRERYEQYF.

The J gene is TRBJ2-1, the V gene TRBV18, with 12 bases matching TRBD1. Germline values: CDR1 KGHSH, CDR2 LQKENI. The ends lost 3 bases at V and 7 bases at J; junction bases unmatched: 1. The CDR3 covers 14 residues. Here the CDR3 DNA reads TGTGCCAGCTCACCGGGACAGGGGGCTAATGAGCAGTTCTTC. Its translation is CASSPGQGANEQFF.

This clone was seen just once. This same CDR3 is encoded by further DNA sequences in the sample. The V call is TRBV9, the J call TRBJ2-1; 8 positions match TRBD2. The CDR3 is made up of 13 amino acids. Germline trimming cut 7 bases from V and 2 bases from J; bases unmatched to any gene: 2. Germline CDR1 reads SGDLS; CDR2 reads YYNGEE. CDR3 region: CASGSGAYNEQFF. The CDR3, as DNA: TGTGCCAGCGGTAGCGGGGCCTACAATGAGCAGTTCTTC.

This chain links TRBV6-6 with TRBJ2-5, with a tentative D call TRBD2 (5 bases). Looked up from germline, CDR1 is MNHNY and CDR2 is SVGAGI (reference sequence). V lost 2 bases and J 1 base, leaving 14 bases between the germline ends. CDR3 length: 16 residues. The CDR3 DNA follows: TGTGCCAGCAGTTACCTACCGGTCGGAGGCCAAGAGACCCAGTACTTC. It encodes CASSYLPVGGQETQYF.

V gene TRBV19 combines with J gene TRBJ2-7; D is perhaps TRBD2 (6 bases). V was pared by 4 bases and J by 3 bases, with 16 bases between. The germline CDR1 and CDR2 sequences are LNHDA and SQIVND (reference sequence). The CDR3 runs to 15 residues. As DNA, the CDR3 is TGTGCCAGTAGTACCGTCGTCGGGAGTATCTACGAGCAGTACTTC. Translated: CASSTVVGSIYEQYF.

The chain recombines TRBV11-1 with TRBJ2-7; TRBD2 agrees at 10 bases. CDR1 and CDR2 from the germline V gene are SGHAT and FQDESV (reference sequence). This CDR3 is 13 amino acids long. Germline trimming cut 5 bases from V and 2 bases from J; bases unmatched to any gene: 0. CDR3 region: CASSSGRAYEQYF. The CDR3 DNA sequence: TGTGCCAGCAGCAGCGGGAGGGCCTACGAGCAGTACTTC.

The sample holds one count of this clone. The rearrangement uses TRBV5-8 and TRBJ1-1, with D perhaps matching TRBD1 (5 bases). The germline gives CDR1 SGHTS, CDR2 YDEGEE. CDR3 length equals 10 residues. The ends were cut back, 7 bases at V and 10 bases at J, with 11 bases in the middle. The CDR3 sequence: CASGREGAFF. DNA of the CDR3: TGTGCCAGCGGCAGGGAGGGAGCTTTCTTT.

The chain combines TRBV19 with TRBJ1-5; 7 nucleotides line up with TRBD1. After removal of 4 bases from V and 7 bases from J, the junction contained 13 bases not matched to a gene. This CDR3 has 16 amino acids. Per germline, CDR1 LNHDA and CDR2 SQIVND (reference sequence). CDR3 nucleotide sequence: TGTGCCAGTAGTACATTGACAGGGAGCGGTAACCAGCCCCAGCATTTT. This codes for CASSTLTGSGNQPQHF.

The CDR3 here is CASSLYGPGLAGGPGNEQFF. The CDR3, as DNA: TGTGCCAGCAGTTTATATGGTCCGGGACTAGCGGGAGGGCCGGGCAATGAGCAGTTCTTC. The J gene is TRBJ2-1, the V gene TRBV27, with 16 bases matching TRBD2. CDR3 length: 20 amino acids. Unmatched junction bases numbered 12, after V lost 1 base and J lost 6 bases. The V gene's germline CDR1 is MNHEY and CDR2 SMNVEV (reference sequence).

The gene calls are TRBV4-2 and TRBJ2-3, with 8 bases that match TRBD2. This CDR3 comprises 15 residues. V gave up 1 base and J gave up 3 bases; unmatched junction bases: 3. In germline, CDR1 is LGHNA, CDR2 YNFKEQ. The CDR3 coding sequence is TGTGCCAGCAGCCAAGCGGGAGGGCCAACAGATACGCAGTATTTT. It is translated as CASSQAGGPTDTQYF.

The chain couples TRBV10-3 to TRBJ2-5; tentatively, D is TRBD1 (6 bases). Germline V gene sequence: CDR1 ENHRY, CDR2 SYGVKD. This CDR3 comprises 17 residues. Trimming pared 0 bases from V and 5 bases from J, leaving 19 bases between. Written as DNA, the CDR3 is TGTGCCATCAGTGAGTCCACAGGGAACCTCGGGCGGGAGACCCAGTACTTC. It yields the protein CAISESTGNLGRETQYF.

V and J are TRBV10-3 and TRBJ1-5, with D perhaps matching TRBD1 (5 bases). V was cut by 5 bases and J by 2 bases, with 13 bases left in between. The length of the CDR3 is 15 residues. Germline lookup yields CDR1 ENHRY and CDR2 SYGVKD. This CDR3 is CAISTGPVGNQPQHF. The CDR3 DNA is TGTGCCATCAGTACAGGTCCGGTGGGCAATCAGCCCCAGCATTTT.

The chain is built from TRBV15 and TRBJ1-5; 8 bases map to TRBD1. The ends lost 1 base at V and 7 bases at J; junction bases unmatched: 9. The CDR3 consists of 16 residues. The germline CDR1 and CDR2 sequences are LNHNV and YYDKDF (reference sequence). The CDR3 loop reads CATSRGDRGQGQPQHF. The DNA of the CDR3 is TGTGCCACCAGCAGAGGAGACAGGGGCCAGGGGCAGCCCCAGCATTTT.

The chain employs TRBV7-2 and TRBJ2-1; 10 bases match TRBD2. Per the germline V gene, CDR1 is SGHTA and CDR2 is FQGNSA. Unmatched junction bases numbered 7, after V lost 8 bases and J lost 3 bases. This CDR3 is built from 15 residues. CDR3 DNA sequence: TGTGCCAGCGCCTCTCTAGCGGGAGACTACAATGAGCAGTTCTTC. Residues: CASASLAGDYNEQFF.

This chain joins TRBV9 and TRBJ2-1; TRBD2 agrees at 8 bases. This CDR3 is built from 16 residues. From germline, CDR1 is SGDLS and CDR2 YYNGEE. Trimming removed 0 bases from V and 7 bases from J; junction bases left unmatched: 9. The CDR3 DNA follows: TGTGCCAGCAGCGTAGTCAGTGGCGGGAGGCGGAATGAGCAGTTCTTC. Translating gives CASSVVSGGRRNEQFF.

The chain couples TRBV5-8 to TRBJ1-3, with a weak D call TRBD1 (5 bases). Germline V gene data show CDR1 as SGHTS and CDR2 as YDEGEE. Trimming took 0 bases from V and 2 from J, leaving 12 bases between them. The CDR3 contains 16 residues. The CDR3 reads CASSLGSPGTGNTIYF. The CDR3 nucleotides are TGTGCCAGCAGCTTGGGATCTCCAGGGACTGGAAACACCATATATTTT.

The chain combines TRBV6-6 with TRBJ1-2; 8 nucleotides agree with TRBD1. This CDR3 is built from 14 residues. The J segment lost 2 bases and the V segment lost 6 bases, leaving 5 bases of the junction unmatched. CDR1 and CDR2 from the germline V gene are MNHNY and SVGAGI (reference sequence). CDR3 loop: CASRQGVGNYGYTF. CDR3 in DNA: TGTGCCAGCAGACAGGGGGTTGGAAACTATGGCTACACCTTC.

V and J are TRBV28 and TRBJ2-7; 9 nucleotides agree with TRBD1. The junction had 6 bases not matched to a gene; V was cut back by 8 bases and J by 7 bases. The CDR3 has 12 residues. Germline-derived CDR1 and CDR2 are MDHEN and SYDVKM. CDR3 sequence: CASGTGYGEQYF. The CDR3 bases are TGTGCCAGCGGGACAGGGTATGGGGAGCAGTACTTC.

V gene TRBV20-1 combines with J gene TRBJ1-2; unclear D gene. V lost 5 bases and J lost 3, with 7 bases in between. This CDR3 has 11 residues. The V gene's germline CDR1 is DFQATT and CDR2 SNEGSKA (reference sequence). In nucleotides, the CDR3 is TGCAGTGCTGTAGCAGACTATGGCTACACCTTC. Translated, it gives CSAVADYGYTF.

The rearrangement uses TRBV5-8 and TRBJ2-1; 7 bases agree with TRBD2. Trimming cost V 2 bases and J 6 bases; bases outside gene matches: 11. This CDR3 has 16 amino acids. Germline CDR1 SGHTS, CDR2 YDEGEE. CDR3 sequence: CASSFRKGTTGNEQFF. The CDR3, as DNA: TGTGCCAGCAGCTTTCGTAAAGGGACTACGGGCAATGAGCAGTTCTTC.

J is TRBJ2-7 and V is TRBV28; no firm D call. The CDR3 runs 12 residues. Germline V gene sequence: CDR1 MDHEN, CDR2 SYDVKM. V gave up 2 bases and J gave up 6 bases, with 8 bases separating them. CDR3 loop: CASSLAVGEQYF. The DNA of the CDR3 is TGTGCCAGCAGTTTAGCGGTCGGCGAGCAGTACTTC.

The chain recombines TRBV7-9 with TRBJ2-2; TRBD1 aligns across 7 bases. The CDR3 sequence is 14 residues long. The trim removed 6 bases at V and 5 bases at J, leaving 6 bases unmatched. The germline V gene has CDR1 SEHNR and CDR2 FQNEAQ (reference sequence). This chain's CDR3 is CASRGQLPTGELFF. CDR3 nucleotide sequence: TGTGCCAGCAGGGGACAGCTACCAACCGGGGAGCTGTTTTTT.